The 11 T cell receptor beta chains below all came from one sample that was sequenced in a study of early T cells in non-severe SARS-CoV-2 infection. TCRdb fed the 5' RACE reads into MiXCR, producing one record per CDR3 protein. The sample lists some 82,000 distinct CDR3 sequences, roughly 12% occurring once. This specimen consisted of whole blood, obtained at baseline. Receptors originate from an adult who was a healthcare worker with PCR-confirmed SARS-CoV-2 infection or an uninfected control (not recorded which).

This clonotype was seen a handful of times. V usage is TRBV6-1 and J usage is TRBJ2-7, with D perhaps matching TRBD2 (5 bases). V lost 4 bases and J lost 4, with 11 bases in between. Per germline, CDR1 MNHNS and CDR2 SASEGT. CDR3 length equals 13 residues. The chain's CDR3 is CASSVSGGYEQYF. CDR3 nucleotide sequence: TGTGCCAGCAGTGTATCCGGCGGGTACGAGCAGTACTTC.

This clonotype has ten or more counts. The CDR3 loop is CASSTQVGDEQYF. The CDR3 DNA follows: TGTGCCAGCAGTACGCAAGTGGGCGACGAGCAGTACTTC. The chain combines TRBV12-3 or TRBV12-4 with TRBJ2-7; D is undetermined. This CDR3 comprises 13 residues. With 5 bases removed from V and 5 bases from J, the gap between germline ends came to 13 bases.

CDR3: CASRRLPREQFF. CDR3 DNA: TGTGCCAGCAGAAGACTACCTCGTGAGCAGTTCTTC. The chain recombines TRBV12-3 or TRBV12-4 with TRBJ2-1; maybe TRBD2 (5 bases). This CDR3 region has 12 residues. Trimming pared 6 bases from V and 9 bases from J, leaving 12 bases between.

This clonotype was detected only once. The genes are TRBV6-1 and TRBJ2-7, with a weak D call TRBD1 (5 bases). The germline V gene has CDR1 MNHNS and CDR2 SASEGT. Trimming shortened V by 8 bases and J by 5 bases, and 19 bases separated the two germline ends. This CDR3 has 14 residues. CDR3 bases: TGTGCCAGCCTTTACCGGGCCTCAGGGAACGAGCAGTACTTC. This encodes CASLYRASGNEQYF.

This clonotype showed up just a few times. The rearrangement joins TRBV12-3 or TRBV12-4 to TRBJ2-3; unclear D gene. CDR3 length equals 14 residues. V shed 0 bases and J shed 1 base, with 5 bases lying between them. The CDR3 here is CASSLASRTDTQYF. In DNA form, the CDR3 reads TGTGCCAGCAGTTTAGCGTCACGCACAGATACGCAGTATTTT.

This clonotype has a count of ten or more. The rearrangement uses TRBV20-1 and TRBJ1-1; D not certain. CDR3 length equals 14 residues. From germline, CDR1 is DFQATT and CDR2 SNEGSKA (reference sequence). The V gene lost 2 bases and the J gene lost 4 bases, with 14 bases spanning the gap. The CDR3: CSARLLSGSTEAFF. The CDR3 nucleotides read TGCAGTGCTAGACTTCTCTCAGGTAGCACTGAAGCTTTCTTT.

The J gene is TRBJ2-3, the V gene TRBV12-3 or TRBV12-4, with D possibly being TRBD2 (6 bases). Trimming took off 3 bases at V and 7 bases at J, with 11 bases between the two ends. There are 13 residues in the CDR3. The DNA for the CDR3 is TGTGCCAGCAGTTTGGTGGAGGGCAATACGCAGTATTTT. This encodes CASSLVEGNTQYF.

The chain employs TRBV7-6 and TRBJ2-3; 9 bases are shared with TRBD2. Trimming cost V 1 base and J 0 bases; bases outside gene matches: 8. Germline lookup yields CDR1 SGHVS and CDR2 FNYEAQ. CDR3 length: 18 residues. CDR3 sequence reads: CASSLVWREGLSTDTQYF. The CDR3 DNA reads as TGTGCCAGCAGCTTAGTATGGCGGGAGGGCCTCAGCACAGATACGCAGTATTTT.

This clonotype occurred a few times. This chain joins TRBV4-1 and TRBJ2-7; possibly TRBD1 for D (5 bases). The V gene's germline CDR1 is MGHRA and CDR2 YSYEKL. The V end lost 1 base, the J end lost 0 bases, and 10 bases lay between the germline ends. CDR3 length: 15 residues. CDR3: CASSQVVTASYEQYF. The DNA for the CDR3 is TGCGCCAGCAGCCAAGTAGTGACAGCCTCCTACGAGCAGTACTTC.

This clonotype has just a few counts. The V call is TRBV6-1, the J call TRBJ1-5, with a weak D call TRBD1 (5 bases). V was clipped by 4 bases and J by 7 bases, with 14 bases between them. The CDR3 spans 14 residues. Per the germline V gene, CDR1 is MNHNS and CDR2 is SASEGT. The CDR3 DNA follows: TGTGCCAGCAGTGGAGCAGGGAACGGACAGCCCCAGCATTTT. It specifies CASSGAGNGQPQHF.

Concerning this clonotype: Relative to the germline gene, one junction end is altered; a read error may explain this. The chain couples TRBV7-7 to TRBJ2-1; D is undetermined. CDR1 is SSHAT, CDR2 FNYEAQ, per germline (reference sequence). The CDR3 sequence is 13 residues long. The CDR3 spells CASSLAVGTGQFF. The CDR3 region has the DNA TGTGCTAGCAGCTTAGCCGTGGGAACGGGGCAGTTCTTC.